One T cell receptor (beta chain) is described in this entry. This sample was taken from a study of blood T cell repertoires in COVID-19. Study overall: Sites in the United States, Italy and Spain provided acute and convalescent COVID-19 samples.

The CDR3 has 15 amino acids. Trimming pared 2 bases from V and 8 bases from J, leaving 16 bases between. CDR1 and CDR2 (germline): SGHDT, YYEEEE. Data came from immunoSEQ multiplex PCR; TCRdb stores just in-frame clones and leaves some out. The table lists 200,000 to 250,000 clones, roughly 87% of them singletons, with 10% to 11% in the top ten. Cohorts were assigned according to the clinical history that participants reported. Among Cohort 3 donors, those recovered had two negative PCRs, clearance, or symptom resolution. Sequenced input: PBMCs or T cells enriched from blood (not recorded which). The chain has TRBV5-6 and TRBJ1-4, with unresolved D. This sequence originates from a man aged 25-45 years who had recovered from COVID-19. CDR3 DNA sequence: TGTGCCAGCAGCTTTGAATCCGGGGATTGGGAAAAACTGTTTTTT. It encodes CASSFESGDWEKLFF.